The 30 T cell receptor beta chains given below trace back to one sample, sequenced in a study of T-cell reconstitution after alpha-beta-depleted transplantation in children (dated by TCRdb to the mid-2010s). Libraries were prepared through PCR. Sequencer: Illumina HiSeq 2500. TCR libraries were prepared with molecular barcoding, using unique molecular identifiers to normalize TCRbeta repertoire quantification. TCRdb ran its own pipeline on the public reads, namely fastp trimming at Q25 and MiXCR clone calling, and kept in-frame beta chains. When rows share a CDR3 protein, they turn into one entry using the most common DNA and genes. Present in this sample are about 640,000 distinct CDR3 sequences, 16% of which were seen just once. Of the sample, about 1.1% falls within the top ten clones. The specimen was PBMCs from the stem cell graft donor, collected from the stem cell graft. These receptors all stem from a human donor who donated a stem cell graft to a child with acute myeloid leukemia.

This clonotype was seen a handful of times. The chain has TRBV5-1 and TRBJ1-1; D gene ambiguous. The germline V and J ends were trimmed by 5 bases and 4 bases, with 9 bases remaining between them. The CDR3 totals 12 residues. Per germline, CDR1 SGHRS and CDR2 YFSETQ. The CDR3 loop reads CASSVSFTEAFF. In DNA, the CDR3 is TGCGCCAGCAGTGTGTCGTTCACTGAAGCTTTCTTT.

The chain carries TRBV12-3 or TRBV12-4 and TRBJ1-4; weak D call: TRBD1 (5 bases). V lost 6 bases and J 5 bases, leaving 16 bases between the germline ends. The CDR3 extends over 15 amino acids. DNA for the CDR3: TGTGCCAGCAGAGAAGCAGGGATCGGCAATGAAAAACTGTTTTTT. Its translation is CASREAGIGNEKLFF.

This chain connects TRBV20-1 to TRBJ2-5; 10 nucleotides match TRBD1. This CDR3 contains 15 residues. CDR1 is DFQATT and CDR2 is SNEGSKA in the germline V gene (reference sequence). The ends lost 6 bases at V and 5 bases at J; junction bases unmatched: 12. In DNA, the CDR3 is TGCAGTGCCCTTGGGGGGACAGGGGTGAAGGAGACCCAGTACTTC. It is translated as CSALGGTGVKETQYF.

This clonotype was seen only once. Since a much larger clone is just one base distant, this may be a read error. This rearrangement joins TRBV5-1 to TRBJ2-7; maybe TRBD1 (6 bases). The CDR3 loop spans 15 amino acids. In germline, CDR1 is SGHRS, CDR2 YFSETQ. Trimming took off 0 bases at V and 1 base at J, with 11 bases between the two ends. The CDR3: CASSLEAGASYEQYF. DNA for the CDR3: TGCGCCAGCAGCTTGGAGGCAGGGGCGTCCTACGAGCAGTACTTC.

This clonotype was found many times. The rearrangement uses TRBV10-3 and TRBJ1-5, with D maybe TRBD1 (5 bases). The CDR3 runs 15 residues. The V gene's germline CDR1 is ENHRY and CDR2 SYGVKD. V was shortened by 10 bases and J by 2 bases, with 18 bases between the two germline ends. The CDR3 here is CATSRGSGGNQPQHF. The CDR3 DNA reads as TGTGCCACCTCCCGGGGCAGCGGCGGCAATCAGCCCCAGCATTTT.

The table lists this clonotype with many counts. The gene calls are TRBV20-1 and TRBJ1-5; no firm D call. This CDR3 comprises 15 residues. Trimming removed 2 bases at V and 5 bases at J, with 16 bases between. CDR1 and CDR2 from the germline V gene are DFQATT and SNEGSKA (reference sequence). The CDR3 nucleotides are TGCAGTGCTAGATTACAAGGTGATAGGGATCAGCCCCAGCATTTT. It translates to CSARLQGDRDQPQHF.

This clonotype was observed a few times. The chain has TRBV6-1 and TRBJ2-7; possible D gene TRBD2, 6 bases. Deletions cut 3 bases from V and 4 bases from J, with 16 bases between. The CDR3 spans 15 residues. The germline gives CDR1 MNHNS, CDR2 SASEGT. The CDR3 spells CASSDPGLGSYEQYF. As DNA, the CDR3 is TGTGCCAGCAGTGATCCGGGACTGGGCTCTTACGAGCAGTACTTC.

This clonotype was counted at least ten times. DNA of the CDR3: TGCAGCGTTGAAGGGACAGTTGATGAAAAACTGTTTTTT. It specifies CSVEGTVDEKLFF. V usage is TRBV29-1 and J usage is TRBJ1-4; possible D gene TRBD1, 6 bases. The V gene lost 1 base and the J gene lost 6 bases, with 9 bases spanning the gap. Germline V lookup: CDR1 SQVTM, CDR2 ANQGSEA. The CDR3 spans 13 residues.

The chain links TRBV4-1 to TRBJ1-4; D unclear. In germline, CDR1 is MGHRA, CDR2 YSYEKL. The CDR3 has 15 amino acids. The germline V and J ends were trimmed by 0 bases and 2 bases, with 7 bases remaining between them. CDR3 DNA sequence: TGCGCCAGCAGCCAAGATTGGGGTACTAATGAAAAACTGTTTTTT. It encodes CASSQDWGTNEKLFF.

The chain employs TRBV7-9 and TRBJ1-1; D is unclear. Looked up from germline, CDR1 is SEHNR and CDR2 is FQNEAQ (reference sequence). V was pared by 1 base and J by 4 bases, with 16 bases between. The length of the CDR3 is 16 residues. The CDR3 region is CASSLDSGIRSTEAFF. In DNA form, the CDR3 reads TGTGCCAGCAGCTTAGATTCCGGGATTCGGTCCACTGAAGCTTTCTTT.

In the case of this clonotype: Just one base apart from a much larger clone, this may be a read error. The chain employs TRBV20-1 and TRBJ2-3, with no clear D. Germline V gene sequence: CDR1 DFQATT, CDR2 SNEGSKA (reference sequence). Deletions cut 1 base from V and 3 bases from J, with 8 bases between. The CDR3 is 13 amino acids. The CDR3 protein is CSARVQRTDTQYF. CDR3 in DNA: TGCAGTGCTAGAGTTCAGCGTACAGATACGCAGTATTTT.

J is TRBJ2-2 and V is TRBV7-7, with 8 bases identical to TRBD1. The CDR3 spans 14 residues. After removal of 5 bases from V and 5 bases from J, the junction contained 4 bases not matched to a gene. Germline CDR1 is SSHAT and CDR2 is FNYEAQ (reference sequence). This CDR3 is CASSTDRGTGELFF. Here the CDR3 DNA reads TGTGCCAGCAGCACAGACAGGGGTACCGGGGAGCTGTTTTTT.

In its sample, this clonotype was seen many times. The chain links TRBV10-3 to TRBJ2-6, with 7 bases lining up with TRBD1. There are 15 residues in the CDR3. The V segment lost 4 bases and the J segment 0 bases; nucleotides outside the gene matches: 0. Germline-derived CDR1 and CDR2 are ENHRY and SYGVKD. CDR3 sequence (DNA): TGTGCCATCAGTGCAGGGGGCTCTGGGGCCAACGTCCTGACTTTC. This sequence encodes CAISAGGSGANVLTF.

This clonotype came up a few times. The CDR3 here is CASSYSAGQPQHF. DNA of the CDR3: TGTGCCAGCAGTTACAGTGCCGGTCAGCCCCAGCATTTT. V usage is TRBV6-2 or TRBV6-3 and J usage is TRBJ1-5, with D unresolved. Trimming took off 2 bases at V and 6 bases at J, with 8 bases between the two ends. The germline V gene encodes CDR1 MNHEY and CDR2 SVGEGT. The CDR3 sequence is 13 residues long.

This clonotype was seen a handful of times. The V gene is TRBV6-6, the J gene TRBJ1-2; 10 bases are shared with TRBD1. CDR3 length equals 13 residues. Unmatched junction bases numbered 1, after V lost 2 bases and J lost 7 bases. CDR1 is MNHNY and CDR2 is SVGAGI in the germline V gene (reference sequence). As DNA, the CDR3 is TGTGCCAGCAGTTACGACAGGGGGCTTGGCTACACCTTC. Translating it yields CASSYDRGLGYTF.

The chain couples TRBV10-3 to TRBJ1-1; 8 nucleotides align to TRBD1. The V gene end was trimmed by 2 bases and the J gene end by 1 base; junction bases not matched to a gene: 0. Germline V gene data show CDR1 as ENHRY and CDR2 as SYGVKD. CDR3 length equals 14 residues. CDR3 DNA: TGTGCCATCAGTGAGGGGACAGGGAACACTGAAGCTTTCTTT. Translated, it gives CAISEGTGNTEAFF.

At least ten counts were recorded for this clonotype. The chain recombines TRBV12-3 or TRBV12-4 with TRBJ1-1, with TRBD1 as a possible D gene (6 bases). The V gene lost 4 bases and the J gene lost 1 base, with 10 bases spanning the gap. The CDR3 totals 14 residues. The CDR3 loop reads CASSWTVSNTEAFF. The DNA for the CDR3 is TGTGCCAGCAGTTGGACAGTATCGAACACTGAAGCTTTCTTT.

The CDR3 DNA reads as TGTGCCAGTAGTATCGCCGGGGGGGCCTACAATGAGCAGTTCTTC. As protein: CASSIAGGAYNEQFF. This chain links TRBV19 with TRBJ2-1, with 8 positions matching TRBD2. This CDR3 comprises 15 residues. V was clipped by 3 bases and J by 2 bases; unmatched bases: 3. Germline CDR1 is LNHDA and CDR2 is SQIVND (reference sequence).

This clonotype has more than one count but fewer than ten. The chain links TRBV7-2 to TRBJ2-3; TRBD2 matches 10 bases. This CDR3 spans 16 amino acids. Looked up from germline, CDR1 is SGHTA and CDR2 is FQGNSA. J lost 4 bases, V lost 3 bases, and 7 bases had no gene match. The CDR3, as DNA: TGTGCCAGCAGCTTTTTTAGCGGGGGGATCGCAGATACGCAGTATTTT. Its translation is CASSFFSGGIADTQYF.

The CDR3 region is CSAARGSGGAETQYF. DNA for the CDR3: TGCAGTGCTGCCCGGGGTAGCGGGGGGGCCGAGACCCAGTACTTC. This chain joins TRBV20-1 and TRBJ2-5; 11 positions agree with TRBD2. Trimming took 5 bases from V and 5 from J; bases not matched to a gene: 10. CDR1 and CDR2 (germline): DFQATT, SNEGSKA (reference sequence). This CDR3 is 15 amino acids long.

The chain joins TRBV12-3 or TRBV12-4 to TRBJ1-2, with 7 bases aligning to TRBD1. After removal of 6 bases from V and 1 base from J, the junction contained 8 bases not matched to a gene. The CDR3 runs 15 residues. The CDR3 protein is CASSWTGQLNYGYTF. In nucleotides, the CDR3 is TGTGCCAGCAGCTGGACGGGACAGCTTAACTATGGCTACACCTTC.

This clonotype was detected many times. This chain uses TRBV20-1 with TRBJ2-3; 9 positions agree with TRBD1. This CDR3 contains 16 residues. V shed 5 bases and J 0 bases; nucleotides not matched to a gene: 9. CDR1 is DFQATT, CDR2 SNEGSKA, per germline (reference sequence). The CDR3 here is CSAEKIQGASTDTQYF. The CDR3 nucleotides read TGCAGTGCTGAGAAAATACAGGGGGCAAGCACAGATACGCAGTATTTT.

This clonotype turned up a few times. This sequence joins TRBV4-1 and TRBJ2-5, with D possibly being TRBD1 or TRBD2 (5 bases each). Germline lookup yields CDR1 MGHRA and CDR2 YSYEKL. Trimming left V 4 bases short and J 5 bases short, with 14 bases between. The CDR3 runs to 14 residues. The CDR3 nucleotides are TGCGCCAGCAGCCCGGGGCCTCTGGGGGAGACCCAGTACTTC. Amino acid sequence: CASSPGPLGETQYF.

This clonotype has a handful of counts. DNA of the CDR3: TGTGCCACCGGAGGGGCCTTACGGGATGAGCAGTTCTTC. Amino acid sequence: CATGGALRDEQFF. The V gene is TRBV24-1, the J gene TRBJ2-1, with D maybe TRBD2 (6 bases). The length of the CDR3 is 13 residues. V was clipped by 9 bases and J by 8 bases, with 16 bases between them. The germline CDR1 and CDR2 sequences are KGHDR and SFDVKD.

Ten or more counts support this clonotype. CDR3 in amino acids: CSVVGGAGGTDTQYF. In DNA form, the CDR3 reads TGCAGCGTTGTGGGCGGGGCAGGGGGAACAGATACGCAGTATTTT. The chain links TRBV29-1 to TRBJ2-3; possible D gene TRBD1, 7 bases. The V and J ends lost 4 bases and 3 bases respectively, with 17 bases between them. The CDR3 totals 15 residues. From germline, CDR1 is SQVTM and CDR2 ANQGSEA.

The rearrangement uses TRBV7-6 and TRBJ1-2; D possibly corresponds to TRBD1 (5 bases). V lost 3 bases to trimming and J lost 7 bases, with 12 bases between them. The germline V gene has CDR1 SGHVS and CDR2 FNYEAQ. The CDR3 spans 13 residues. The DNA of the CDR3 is TGTGCCAGCAGCTTGGGGGATGACGGTGGCTACACCTTC. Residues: CASSLGDDGGYTF.

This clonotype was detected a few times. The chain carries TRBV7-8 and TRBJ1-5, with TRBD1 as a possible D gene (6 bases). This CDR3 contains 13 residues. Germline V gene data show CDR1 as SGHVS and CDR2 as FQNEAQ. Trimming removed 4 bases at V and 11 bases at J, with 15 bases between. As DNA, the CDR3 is TGTGCCAGCAGCTCAAGGGGGGACGGGGCCCAGCATTTT. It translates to CASSSRGDGAQHF.

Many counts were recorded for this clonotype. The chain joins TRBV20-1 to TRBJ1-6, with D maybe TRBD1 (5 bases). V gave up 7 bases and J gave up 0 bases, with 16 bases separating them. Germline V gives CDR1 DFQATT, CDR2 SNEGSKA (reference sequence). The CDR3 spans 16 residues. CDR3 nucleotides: TGCAGTGGGCGGGGCCTCCGAAGCTCCTATAATTCACCCCTCCACTTT. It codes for CSGRGLRSSYNSPLHF.

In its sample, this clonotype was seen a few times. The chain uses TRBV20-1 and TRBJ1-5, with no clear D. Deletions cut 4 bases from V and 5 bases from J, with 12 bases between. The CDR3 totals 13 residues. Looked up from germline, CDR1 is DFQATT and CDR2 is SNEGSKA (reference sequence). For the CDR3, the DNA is TGCAGTGCTATCCGCGAACCCGATCAGCCCCAGCATTTT. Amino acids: CSAIREPDQPQHF.

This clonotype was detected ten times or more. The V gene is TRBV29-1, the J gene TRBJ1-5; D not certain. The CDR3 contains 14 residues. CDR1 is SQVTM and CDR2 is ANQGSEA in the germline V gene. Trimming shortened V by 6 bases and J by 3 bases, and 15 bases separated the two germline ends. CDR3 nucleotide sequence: TGCAGCGTAGCTCTGGGGATTACCAATCAGCCCCAGCATTTT. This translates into CSVALGITNQPQHF.